The 20 T cell receptor beta chains below come from one sample, sequenced in a study of blood T cell repertoires in COVID-19. Clones were sequenced by immunoSEQ multiplex PCR, and TCRdb holds only the in-frame ones, with some missing. Of approximately 470,000 clones in the sample, about nine tenths were seen once. Specimen: PBMCs or T cells enriched from blood (not recorded which). The receptors were gathered from a woman under 30 who had recovered from COVID-19.

The rearrangement uses TRBV30 and TRBJ1-5, with a tentative D call TRBD1 (6 bases). This CDR3 spans 13 amino acids. The germline CDR1 and CDR2 sequences are GTSNPN and SVGIG (reference sequence). V was clipped by 2 bases and J by 7 bases, with 12 bases between them. The CDR3 sequence: CAWSLGGDQPQHF. The CDR3 nucleotides read TGTGCCTGGAGTCTAGGGGGAGACCAGCCCCAGCATTTT.

This clone came up once. The genes are TRBV2 and TRBJ2-3; 8 bases line up with TRBD1. This CDR3 is built from 12 residues. The trim removed 6 bases at V and 7 bases at J, leaving 3 bases unmatched. Germline V gives CDR1 SNHLY, CDR2 FYNNEI. Here the CDR3 reads CASRGTGNTQYF. Written as DNA, the CDR3 is TGTGCCAGCAGGGGGACAGGTAATACGCAGTATTTT.

The chain employs TRBV2 and TRBJ1-1; D ambiguous. Trimming shortened V by 0 bases and J by 1 base, and 6 bases separated the two germline ends. The CDR3 contains 14 residues. Germline V gene lookup returns CDR1 SNHLY and CDR2 FYNNEI. As DNA, the CDR3 is TGTGCCAGCAGTGAAGCGACGGGGAACACTGAAGCTTTCTTT. Protein product: CASSEATGNTEAFF.

The gene calls are TRBV29-1 and TRBJ1-1; D is uncertain. V gave up 2 bases and J gave up 4 bases, with 11 bases separating them. Germline CDR1 reads SQVTM; CDR2 reads ANQGSEA. There are 13 residues in the CDR3. The CDR3 DNA reads TGCAGCGTTGAAAGCGGGCGCGGCACTGAAGCTTTCTTT. Translated: CSVESGRGTEAFF.

This clone appeared a few times. The rearrangement uses TRBV2 and TRBJ2-3; D not certain. The CDR3 contains 14 residues. With 7 bases removed from V and 2 bases from J, the gap between germline ends came to 13 bases. The V gene's germline CDR1 is SNHLY and CDR2 FYNNEI. The CDR3 loop reads CASNVNYNTDTQYF. CDR3 nucleotide sequence: TGTGCCAGCAACGTGAACTACAACACAGATACGCAGTATTTT.

Turning to this clone: Sequence at one end of the junction differs from germline and may be a read error. The chain carries TRBV7-7 and TRBJ2-3; 11 nucleotides match TRBD2. Looked up from germline, CDR1 is SSHAT and CDR2 is FNYEAQ (reference sequence). This CDR3 has 15 residues. CDR3 DNA: TGTGCTAGCAGCCCGGGACTAGCGGATTCAGATACGCAGTATTTT. Residues: CASSPGLADSDTQYF. Drawing the rest from reference TRBV7-7 and TRBJ2-3, the complete variable domain is GAGVSQSPRYKVTKRGQDVTLRCDPISSHATLYWYQQALGQGPEFLTYFNYEAQPDKSGLPSDRFSAERPEGSISTLTIQRTEQRDSAMYRCASSPGLADSDTQYFGPGTRLTVL.

V and J are TRBV25-1 and TRBJ1-1; D uncertain. V was trimmed by 1 base and J by 6 bases, leaving 9 bases between them. From germline, CDR1 is MGHDK and CDR2 SYGVNS. This CDR3 comprises 13 residues. CDR3 loop: CASSESGLPEAFF. CDR3 nucleotide sequence: TGTGCCAGCAGTGAATCTGGGCTGCCTGAAGCTTTCTTT.

The chain is built from TRBV30 and TRBJ1-1; no reliable D call. The V end was cut by 3 bases, the J end by 0 bases, with 8 bases between. This CDR3 has 13 amino acids. The germline V gene has CDR1 GTSNPN and CDR2 SVGIG (reference sequence). As DNA, the CDR3 is TGTGCCTGGAGCGGGGAAGTGAACACTGAAGCTTTCTTT. Residues: CAWSGEVNTEAFF.

The chain is built from TRBV15 and TRBJ2-7, with 9 bases aligning to TRBD1. The CDR3 contains 17 residues. V shed 0 bases, J shed 1 base, and the junction held 7 bases outside the gene matches. The germline gives CDR1 LNHNV, CDR2 YYDKDF (reference sequence). CDR3 nucleotide sequence: TGTGCCACCAGCAGAGATTCGGACAGGGGTCTTTCCTACGAGCAGTACTTC. As protein: CATSRDSDRGLSYEQYF.

The chain couples TRBV2 to TRBJ2-3; 7 bases match TRBD1. The CDR3 contains 14 residues. Trimming took 1 base from V and 4 from J; bases not matched to a gene: 2. Looked up from germline, CDR1 is SNHLY and CDR2 is FYNNEI. CDR3 DNA: TGTGCCAGCAGTGAAGACAGGGGCCCAGATACGCAGTATTTT. This sequence encodes CASSEDRGPDTQYF.

V usage is TRBV19 and J usage is TRBJ2-7; tentative D call: TRBD1 (5 bases). The CDR3 contains 16 residues. V was cut by 3 bases and J by 2 bases, with 17 bases left in between. Germline V gene lookup returns CDR1 LNHDA and CDR2 SQIVND (reference sequence). In DNA, the CDR3 is TGTGCCAGTAGTATTAGGGGCGGCCCGGGTCCCTACGAGCAGTACTTC. It encodes CASSIRGGPGPYEQYF.

This chain uses TRBV28 with TRBJ1-4; the match to TRBD1 covers 10 bases. CDR1 and CDR2 (germline): MDHEN, SYDVKM. This CDR3 has 16 residues. Losses at the gene ends were 5 bases for V and 5 bases for J; bases not matched to a gene: 8. The CDR3 nucleotides are TGTGCCAGCAGTGGAGCCCCGGGACAGGGGAATGAAAAACTGTTTTTT. Translated, it gives CASSGAPGQGNEKLFF.

The CDR3 reads CARKRAEANTGELFF. As DNA, the CDR3 is TGTGCCAGAAAGCGGGCGGAGGCAAACACCGGGGAGCTGTTTTTT. The chain uses TRBV19 and TRBJ2-2; TRBD2 might be the D (6 bases). The V end lost 9 bases, the J end lost 2 bases, and 16 bases lay between the germline ends. Germline loops: CDR1 LNHDA, CDR2 SQIVND (reference sequence). This CDR3 spans 15 amino acids.

To note about this clone: Other DNA sequences from this sample encode an identical CDR3 as well. The V call is TRBV9, the J call TRBJ2-7; 10 bases are a match to TRBD1. V was pared by 4 bases and J by 2 bases, with 3 bases of the junction left unmatched. Germline CDR1 reads SGDLS; CDR2 reads YYNGEE. This CDR3 contains 14 residues. The CDR3, as DNA: TGTGCCAGCAGCATTGGACAGGGGGCCTACGAGCAGTACTTC. This translates into CASSIGQGAYEQYF.

This clone appeared once. The chain is built from TRBV6-4 and TRBJ2-2; 10 bases map to TRBD2. Germline V CDR1 and CDR2: MRHNA, SNTAGT. This CDR3 contains 14 residues. Trimming removed 6 bases from V and 5 bases from J; junction bases left unmatched: 3. The CDR3 region is CASSPGLATGELFF. The CDR3 DNA reads TGTGCCAGCAGCCCGGGACTAGCGACCGGGGAGCTGTTTTTT.

This clone was seen ten or more times. This rearrangement joins TRBV4-1 to TRBJ2-7; possible D gene TRBD1, 5 bases. CDR3 length equals 18 residues. Looked up from germline, CDR1 is MGHRA and CDR2 is YSYEKL. Trimming removed 0 bases from V and 8 bases from J, with 26 bases in between. The CDR3 loop reads CASSQEVWVLTLLGQQYF. For the CDR3, the DNA is TGCGCCAGCAGCCAAGAAGTCTGGGTTCTCACTCTGTTGGGGCAGCAGTACTTC.

The gene calls are TRBV5-8 and TRBJ1-2; TRBD1 agrees at 7 bases. V was clipped by 4 bases and J by 5 bases; unmatched bases: 8. This CDR3 has 14 amino acids. Germline V gene data show CDR1 as SGHTS and CDR2 as YDEGEE. The CDR3 DNA is TGTGCCAGCAGCCGACCGGGACAGTCGTATGGCTACACCTTC. It yields the protein CASSRPGQSYGYTF.

This clone was counted once. The gene calls are TRBV20-1 and TRBJ2-3; D unresolved. Germline CDR1 DFQATT, CDR2 SNEGSKA (reference sequence). The CDR3 consists of 10 residues. V gave up 2 bases and J gave up 10 bases, with 7 bases separating them. CDR3 region: CSARHNSQYF. The CDR3 region has the DNA TGCAGTGCTAGACATAACTCGCAGTATTTT.

The chain joins TRBV5-1 to TRBJ2-7; D possibly corresponds to TRBD2 (6 bases). The CDR3 is made up of 14 amino acids. Germline lookup yields CDR1 SGHRS and CDR2 YFSETQ. The V gene lost 2 bases and the J gene lost 6 bases, with 15 bases spanning the gap. The CDR3 DNA reads as TGCGCCAGCAGCTTTGGCGGAGGGGAGAGCGAGCAGTACTTC. The encoded protein is CASSFGGGESEQYF.

This chain joins TRBV9 and TRBJ1-6, with TRBD1 identical over 7 bases. The CDR3 spans 15 residues. V was clipped by 0 bases and J by 10 bases; unmatched bases: 7. From germline, CDR1 is SGDLS and CDR2 YYNGEE. The CDR3 protein is CASSVEGQGDSPLHF. In DNA form, the CDR3 reads TGTGCCAGCAGCGTAGAGGGTCAGGGGGACTCACCCCTCCACTTT.